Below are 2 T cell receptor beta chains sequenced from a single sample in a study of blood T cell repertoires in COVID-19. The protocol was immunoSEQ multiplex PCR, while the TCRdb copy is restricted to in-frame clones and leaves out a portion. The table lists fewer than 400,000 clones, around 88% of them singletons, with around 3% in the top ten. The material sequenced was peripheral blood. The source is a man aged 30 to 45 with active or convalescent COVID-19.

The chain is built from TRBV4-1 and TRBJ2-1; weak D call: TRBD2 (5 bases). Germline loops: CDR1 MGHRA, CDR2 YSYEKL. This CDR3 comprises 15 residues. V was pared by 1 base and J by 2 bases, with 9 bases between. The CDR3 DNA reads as TGCGCCAGCAGCCAAGTTGCTAGCCCCTACAATGAGCAGTTCTTC. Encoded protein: CASSQVASPYNEQFF.

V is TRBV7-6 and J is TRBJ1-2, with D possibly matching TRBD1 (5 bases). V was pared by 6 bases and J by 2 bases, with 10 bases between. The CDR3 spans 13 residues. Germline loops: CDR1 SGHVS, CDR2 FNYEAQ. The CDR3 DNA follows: TGTGCCAGCAGTGCCGGGGGGAACTATGGCTACACCTTC. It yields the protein CASSAGGNYGYTF. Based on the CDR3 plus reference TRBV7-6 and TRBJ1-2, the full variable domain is GAGVSQSPRYKVTKRGQDVALRCDPISGHVSLYWYRQALGQGPEFLTYFNYEAQQDKSGLPNDRFSAERPEGSISTLTIQRTEQRDSAMYRCASSAGGNYGYTFGSGTRLTVV.